This T cell receptor beta chain is drawn from a study of blood T cell repertoires in COVID-19. Looking at the study overall: PBMCs, B-cell-depleted T cells, or T cells were the source of the cDNA or gDNA that made up the material.

Two negative PCRs, clearance, or symptom resolution were required of recovered Cohort 3 donors. Here immunoSEQ multiplex PCR was the method, and the copy in TCRdb shows in-frame clones only, minus some. The table includes some 330,000 clones, about four fifths detected once. CDR3 length: 13 residues. Germline values: CDR1 SGHDN, CDR2 FVKESK. V lost 0 bases, J lost 10 bases, and 7 bases lay in between. The TCR was taken from a woman between 45 and 60 years old who had recovered from COVID-19. This chain connects TRBV14 to TRBJ1-6; D call uncertain. Sequencing was done on a sample of PBMCs or T cells enriched from blood (not recorded which). The CDR3 coding sequence is TGTGCCAGCAGCCAAGACATTAGATCACCCCTCCACTTT. It specifies CASSQDIRSPLHF. Full variable domain (outside the CDR3, taken from reference TRBV14 and TRBJ1-6): EAGVTQFPSHSVIEKGQTVTLRCDPISGHDNLYWYRRVMGKEIKFLLHFVKESKQDESGMPNNRFLAERTGGTYSTLKVQPAELEDSGVYFCASSQDIRSPLHFGNGTRLTVT.